These 20 T cell receptor beta chains were all obtained from the same sample, sequenced in a study of control samples from healthy donors and cancer patients. The repertoire was sequenced with immunoSEQ multiplex PCR; TCRdb's copy has only in-frame clones and lacks some. The sample carries about 21,000 clones, 84% recorded once. The sample comprised PBMCs. These receptors originate from a man aged 55 to 70 with colorectal cancer.

V is TRBV19 and J is TRBJ1-6; D not resolved. V was shortened by 4 bases and J by 8 bases, with 9 bases between the two germline ends. This CDR3 region has 13 residues. Germline CDR1 and CDR2: LNHDA and SQIVND (reference sequence). The CDR3 sequence: CASSTRTDSPLHF. The CDR3 DNA follows: TGTGCCAGTAGTACCCGGACGGATTCACCCCTCCACTTT.

This clone was counted once. V usage is TRBV5-1 and J usage is TRBJ1-1; 9 bases fit TRBD1. This CDR3 spans 15 amino acids. CDR1 is SGHRS and CDR2 is YFSETQ in the germline V gene. V lost 4 bases to trimming and J lost 4 bases; unmatched junction nucleotides: 8. CDR3 sequence (DNA): TGCGCCAGCAGCGTGAGGACAGGGGTAGGCACTGAAGCTTTCTTT. This encodes CASSVRTGVGTEAFF. Full variable domain (rest looked up from reference TRBV5-1 and TRBJ1-1): KAGVTQTPRYLIKTRGQQVTLSCSPISGHRSVSWYQQTPGQGLQFLFEYFSETQRNKGNFPGRFSGRQFSNSRSEMNVSTLELGDSALYLCASSVRTGVGTEAFFGQGTRLTVV.

The rearrangement uses TRBV2 and TRBJ1-2; 8 bases are a match to TRBD1. CDR1 is SNHLY and CDR2 is FYNNEI in the germline V gene. This CDR3 is 12 amino acids long. Trimming cost V 10 bases and J 6 bases; bases outside gene matches: 7. The CDR3 DNA is TGTGCCATCAGCCAGGGGGCTAATGGCTACACCTTC. It is translated as CAISQGANGYTF.

This clone has more than one count but fewer than ten. The chain links TRBV6-1 to TRBJ1-1; 8 bases are a match to TRBD1. The CDR3 is 16 amino acids. V was clipped by 4 bases and J by 3 bases; unmatched bases: 10. Per germline, CDR1 MNHNS and CDR2 SASEGT. Here the CDR3 DNA reads TGTGCCAGCAGTGCTGTTAGGACAGGGAGGGACACTGAAGCTTTCTTT. Protein sequence: CASSAVRTGRDTEAFF.

The sample holds one count of this clone. The CDR3 nucleotides read TGCGCCAGCAGCCAAAGTCGCTTAGGAGTGAACACTGAAGCTTTCTTT. Translating it yields CASSQSRLGVNTEAFF. The chain carries TRBV4-1 and TRBJ1-1; no firm D call. Germline assignment: CDR1 MGHRA and CDR2 YSYEKL. The CDR3 is 16 residues long. V dropped 2 bases and J dropped 0 bases, with 13 bases sitting between them.

The chain employs TRBV11-2 and TRBJ1-1; the D is unclear. This CDR3 region has 16 residues. V was clipped by 1 base and J by 0 bases, with 12 bases between them. Germline-derived CDR1 and CDR2 are SGHAT and FQNNGV. CDR3 in amino acids: CASSLVFAGVNTEAFF. The CDR3 DNA reads as TGTGCCAGCAGCTTAGTATTTGCGGGAGTGAACACTGAAGCTTTCTTT.

This clone was detected once. At the DNA level, this CDR3 is encoded by other sequences in the same sample as well. The rearrangement joins TRBV5-1 to TRBJ1-2, with no clear D. V lost 1 base and J lost 4, with 11 bases in between. The germline CDR1 and CDR2 sequences are SGHRS and YFSETQ. CDR3 length: 14 residues. CDR3 sequence (DNA): TGCGCCAGCAGCTTGAGTGGAGAGGGCTATGGCTACACCTTC. Amino acids: CASSLSGEGYGYTF.

The chain employs TRBV27 and TRBJ2-2; no clear D. V lost 3 bases to trimming and J lost 5 bases, with 7 bases between them. The CDR3 has 13 amino acids. The germline CDR1 and CDR2 sequences are MNHEY and SMNVEV (reference sequence). CDR3 region: CASSLLETGELFF. The CDR3 coding sequence is TGTGCCAGCAGTTTGCTAGAAACCGGGGAGCTGTTTTTT.

The chain combines TRBV2 with TRBJ2-7; the D gene is possibly TRBD1 (6 bases). V was shortened by 5 bases and J by 7 bases, with 24 bases between the two germline ends. This CDR3 contains 16 residues. Per the germline V gene, CDR1 is SNHLY and CDR2 is FYNNEI. The CDR3 sequence: CASSLTPIRQAGEQYV. The CDR3 region has the DNA TGTGCCAGCAGTCTAACACCAATCAGACAGGCTGGGGAGCAGTACGTC.

V is TRBV13 and J is TRBJ2-3; the D gene is possibly TRBD2 (6 bases). Trimming left V 4 bases short and J 4 bases short, with 9 bases between. The germline V gene has CDR1 PRHDT and CDR2 FYEKMQ (reference sequence). The CDR3 loop spans 13 amino acids. The CDR3 loop is CASSSWGADTQYF. Here the CDR3 DNA reads TGTGCCAGCAGCTCCTGGGGGGCAGATACGCAGTATTTT.

This clone was picked up a small number of times. The chain has TRBV10-2 and TRBJ1-3; 7 bases agree with TRBD1. Trimming took 3 bases from V and 4 from J; bases not matched to a gene: 3. Per the germline V gene, CDR1 is WSHSY and CDR2 is SAAADI. The CDR3 is 14 amino acids. The CDR3 nucleotides are TGCGCCAGCAGTGACGGGACAGTCGGAAACACCATATATTTT. It codes for CASSDGTVGNTIYF.

CDR3 protein: CASTDRGGNTEAFF. CDR3 bases: TGTGCCAGCACCGACAGGGGCGGGAACACTGAAGCTTTCTTT. V usage is TRBV6-5 and J usage is TRBJ1-1, with 8 bases identical to TRBD1. With V trimmed by 7 bases and J by 1 base, 5 bases remained unmatched. Germline V gene data show CDR1 as MNHEY and CDR2 as SVGAGI. This CDR3 spans 14 amino acids.

The CDR3 region is CASSFGTGNYGYTF. CDR3 nucleotide sequence: TGTGCCAGCAGCTTCGGGACAGGGAACTATGGCTACACCTTC. The genes are TRBV7-2 and TRBJ1-2; the match to TRBD1 covers 9 bases. Germline V gene lookup returns CDR1 SGHTA and CDR2 FQGNSA. CDR3 length equals 14 residues. Germline trimming cut 3 bases from V and 2 bases from J; bases unmatched to any gene: 1.

The chain couples TRBV18 to TRBJ2-6; D gene uncertain. Per the germline V gene, CDR1 is KGHSH and CDR2 is LQKENI. This CDR3 is built from 15 residues. V lost 1 base, J lost 0 bases, and 4 bases lay in between. The CDR3 DNA follows: TGTGCCAGCTCACCACAGAGCTCTGGGGCCAACGTCCTGACTTTC. Translated, it gives CASSPQSSGANVLTF.

This chain uses TRBV21-1 with TRBJ1-2. TRBV21-1 is recorded as a pseudogene. The CDR3 covers 15 residues. CDR3 loop: CASSKVGGIRYGYTF. The CDR3, as DNA: TGTGCCAGCAGCAAAGTGGGGGGGATTAGGTATGGCTACACCTTC.

V usage is TRBV5-8 and J usage is TRBJ1-4, with 7 bases fitting TRBD1. Trimming cost V 3 bases and J 7 bases; bases outside gene matches: 9. The germline gives CDR1 SGHTS, CDR2 YDEGEE. The CDR3 contains 15 residues. CDR3 protein: CASSSPGGNGEKLFF. For the CDR3, the DNA is TGTGCCAGCAGCTCTCCAGGGGGGAACGGTGAAAAACTGTTTTTT.

The chain joins TRBV19 to TRBJ1-5; the D gene is possibly TRBD1 (5 bases). CDR1 LNHDA and CDR2 SQIVND come from the germline V gene (reference sequence). V shed 0 bases and J shed 6 bases, with 15 bases lying between them. The CDR3 is 16 residues long. The CDR3 spells CASSIDLWGLSQPQHF. In nucleotides, the CDR3 is TGTGCCAGTAGTATAGATCTCTGGGGCCTTAGTCAGCCCCAGCATTTT.

The chain is built from TRBV29-1 and TRBJ2-7, with D possibly matching TRBD2 (6 bases). The length of the CDR3 is 12 residues. Trimming took 4 bases from V and 1 from J, leaving 8 bases between them. Germline V CDR1 and CDR2: SQVTM, ANQGSEA. The CDR3 nucleotides read TGCAGCGTTGGACGGGGGTCCTACGAGCAGTACTTC. This gives the protein CSVGRGSYEQYF.

The chain employs TRBV5-1 and TRBJ1-2; 8 bases agree with TRBD1. Per germline, CDR1 SGHRS and CDR2 YFSETQ. J lost 1 base, V lost 3 bases, and 5 bases had no gene match. There are 15 residues in the CDR3. CDR3 region: CASSSSGGSNYGYTF. CDR3 coding DNA: TGCGCCAGCAGCTCATCAGGGGGCAGTAACTATGGCTACACCTTC.

The DNA for the CDR3 is TGTGCCACCAGTGACATGACAGACTATGGCTACACCTTC. Translated, it gives CATSDMTDYGYTF. The chain uses TRBV24-1 and TRBJ1-2; D is perhaps TRBD1 (5 bases). This CDR3 contains 13 residues. The ends were cut back, 4 bases at V and 3 bases at J, with 8 bases in the middle. CDR1 KGHDR and CDR2 SFDVKD come from the germline V gene.